This T cell receptor (beta chain) was documented in a study of CD8 T cells in ankylosing spondylitis. Findings and limits, study-wide: Some motif variants had been reported before (in reactive arthritis synovial fluid and blood).

Germline CDR1 and CDR2: SGHRS and YFSETQ. This CDR3 is 15 amino acids long. J was trimmed by 10 bases and V by 3 bases; bases with no gene match: 8. Libraries of TCR beta came from quantitative 5'-RACE with molecular barcodes. A single record per CDR3 protein comes from TCRdb applying MiXCR to the 5' RACE reads. The sample carries fewer than 80,000 distinct CDR3 sequences, 5.3% recorded once. This clonotype was recorded many times. As yet, its antigen is unknown. The rearrangement uses TRBV5-1 and TRBJ1-6, with TRBD1 identical over 9 bases. This clonotype was sampled from a male donor with ankylosing spondylitis or in good health (not recorded which). Sequences were obtained from blood, either unsorted or a sorted T cell fraction (not recorded which). This chain's CDR3 is CASSSTGGDYSPLHF. CDR3 DNA sequence: TGCGCCAGCAGCTCCACAGGGGGCGACTACTCACCCCTCCACTTT.